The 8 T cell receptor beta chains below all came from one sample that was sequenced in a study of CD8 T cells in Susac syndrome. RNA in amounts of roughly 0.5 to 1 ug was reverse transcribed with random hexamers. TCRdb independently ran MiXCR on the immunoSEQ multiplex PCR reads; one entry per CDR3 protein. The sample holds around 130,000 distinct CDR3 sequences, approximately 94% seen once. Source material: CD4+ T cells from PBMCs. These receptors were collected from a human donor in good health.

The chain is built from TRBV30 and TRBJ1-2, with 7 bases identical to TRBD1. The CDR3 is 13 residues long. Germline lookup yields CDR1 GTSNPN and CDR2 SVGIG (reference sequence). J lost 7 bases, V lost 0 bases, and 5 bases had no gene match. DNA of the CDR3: TGTGCCTGGAGTGTAGTGCAGGGGGTTGGCTACACCTTC. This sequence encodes CAWSVVQGVGYTF. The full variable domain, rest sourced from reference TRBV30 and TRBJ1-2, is SQTIHQWPATLVQPVGSPLSLECTVEGTSNPNLYWYRQAAGRGLQLLFYSVGIGQISSEVPQNLSASRPQDRQFILSSKKLLLSDSGFYLCAWSVVQGVGYTFGSGTRLTVV.

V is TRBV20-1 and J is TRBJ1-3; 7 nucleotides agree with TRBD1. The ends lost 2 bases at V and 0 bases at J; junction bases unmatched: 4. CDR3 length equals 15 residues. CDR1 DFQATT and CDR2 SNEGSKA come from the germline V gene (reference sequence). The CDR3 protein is CSARLPGGSGNTIYF. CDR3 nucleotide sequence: TGCAGTGCTAGATTACCAGGGGGCTCTGGAAACACCATATATTTT.

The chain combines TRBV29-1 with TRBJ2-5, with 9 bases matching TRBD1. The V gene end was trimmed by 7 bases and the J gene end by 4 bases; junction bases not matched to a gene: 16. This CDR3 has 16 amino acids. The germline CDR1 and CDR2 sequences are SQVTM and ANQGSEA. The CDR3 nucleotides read TGCAGCGCTTGGACAGGGGAGTATTTGGGTTCAGAGACCCAGTACTTC. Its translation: CSAWTGEYLGSETQYF.

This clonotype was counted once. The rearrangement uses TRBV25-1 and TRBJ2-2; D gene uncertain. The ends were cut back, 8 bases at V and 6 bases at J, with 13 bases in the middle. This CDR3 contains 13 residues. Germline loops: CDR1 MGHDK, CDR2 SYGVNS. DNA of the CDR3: TGTGCCAGCGGAGCAGTCGGGCCCGGGGAGCTGTTTTTT. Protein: CASGAVGPGELFF. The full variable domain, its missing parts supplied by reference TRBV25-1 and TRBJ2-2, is EADIYQTPRYLVIGTGKKITLECSQTMGHDKMYWYQQDPGMELHLIHYSYGVNSTEKGDLSSESTVSRIRTEHFPLTLESARPSHTSQYLCASGAVGPGELFFGEGSRLTVL.

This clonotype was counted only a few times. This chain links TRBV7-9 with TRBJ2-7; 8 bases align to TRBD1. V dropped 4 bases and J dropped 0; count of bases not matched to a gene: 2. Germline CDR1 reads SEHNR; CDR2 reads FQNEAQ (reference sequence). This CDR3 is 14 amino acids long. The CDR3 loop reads CASSSDRDSYEQYF. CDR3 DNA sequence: TGTGCCAGCAGCTCGGACAGGGACTCCTACGAGCAGTACTTC.

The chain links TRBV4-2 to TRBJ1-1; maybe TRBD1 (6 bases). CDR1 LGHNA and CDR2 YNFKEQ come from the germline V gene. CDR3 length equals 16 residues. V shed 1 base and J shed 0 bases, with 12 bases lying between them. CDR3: CASSQGQGLMNTEAFF. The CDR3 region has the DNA TGTGCCAGCAGCCAAGGGCAGGGGTTAATGAACACTGAAGCTTTCTTT.

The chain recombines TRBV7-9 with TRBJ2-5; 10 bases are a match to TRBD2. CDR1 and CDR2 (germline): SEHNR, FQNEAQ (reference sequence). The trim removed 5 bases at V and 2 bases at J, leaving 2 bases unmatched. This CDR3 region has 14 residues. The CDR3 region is CASSRLAGQETQYF. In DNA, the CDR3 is TGTGCCAGCAGCCGACTAGCGGGTCAAGAGACCCAGTACTTC.

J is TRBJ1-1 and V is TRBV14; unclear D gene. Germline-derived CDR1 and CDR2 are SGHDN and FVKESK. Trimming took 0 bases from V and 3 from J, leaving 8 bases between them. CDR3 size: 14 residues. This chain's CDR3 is CASSQDPGYTEAFF. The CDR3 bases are TGTGCCAGCAGCCAAGATCCAGGCTACACTGAAGCTTTCTTT.